This T cell receptor (beta chain) comes out of a study of T cell responses to AZD1222 COVID-19 vaccine. Study-wide results and limits: Spike-specific TCR breadth and depth grew following two AZD1222 doses.

The CDR3 is 23 amino acids. Losses at the gene ends were 4 bases for V and 6 bases for J; bases not matched to a gene: 27. In germline, CDR1 is ENHRY, CDR2 SYGVKD. As for this clone: The antigen is not known.

Measured with immunoSEQ multiplex PCR; TCRdb has only the in-frame clones, and not every one. The sample contains approximately 150,000 clones, 80% to 95% of which appear only once. Sequenced material: peripheral blood, taken 28 days after the second AZD1222 dose. This TCR derives from an adult who received the AZD1222 COVID-19 vaccine. The chain links TRBV10-3 to TRBJ2-7, with 16 positions matching TRBD2. CDR3: CAISGNRDTPGLAGGPVSLEQYF. The CDR3 region has the DNA TGTGCCATCAGTGGAAACAGGGACACGCCGGGACTAGCGGGAGGGCCAGTTTCTCTCGAGCAGTACTTC.